Sequencing of this TCR beta chain was carried out in a study of cytomegalovirus exposure and HLA in healthy donors. Researchers ran the PCR with 60 Vbeta and 13 Jbeta primers. Profiled with immunoSEQ multiplex PCR; TCRdb holds only in-frame clones, not every one. The sample yields about 120,000 clones, roughly 80% seen once. This TCR derives from a man younger than 45 in good health and CMV-seronegative. The sequencing sample was made of PBMCs.

CDR3 sequence (DNA): TGTGCCAGCAGCCCTCCGGTAGGGGTTGAAGCTTTCTTT. Protein: CASSPPVGVEAFF. The V gene is TRBV7-9, the J gene TRBJ1-1, with D tentatively TRBD1 (5 bases). The V gene lost 5 bases and the J gene lost 7 bases, with 14 bases spanning the gap. The CDR3 runs 13 residues. CDR1 and CDR2 (germline): SEHNR, FQNEAQ (reference sequence).